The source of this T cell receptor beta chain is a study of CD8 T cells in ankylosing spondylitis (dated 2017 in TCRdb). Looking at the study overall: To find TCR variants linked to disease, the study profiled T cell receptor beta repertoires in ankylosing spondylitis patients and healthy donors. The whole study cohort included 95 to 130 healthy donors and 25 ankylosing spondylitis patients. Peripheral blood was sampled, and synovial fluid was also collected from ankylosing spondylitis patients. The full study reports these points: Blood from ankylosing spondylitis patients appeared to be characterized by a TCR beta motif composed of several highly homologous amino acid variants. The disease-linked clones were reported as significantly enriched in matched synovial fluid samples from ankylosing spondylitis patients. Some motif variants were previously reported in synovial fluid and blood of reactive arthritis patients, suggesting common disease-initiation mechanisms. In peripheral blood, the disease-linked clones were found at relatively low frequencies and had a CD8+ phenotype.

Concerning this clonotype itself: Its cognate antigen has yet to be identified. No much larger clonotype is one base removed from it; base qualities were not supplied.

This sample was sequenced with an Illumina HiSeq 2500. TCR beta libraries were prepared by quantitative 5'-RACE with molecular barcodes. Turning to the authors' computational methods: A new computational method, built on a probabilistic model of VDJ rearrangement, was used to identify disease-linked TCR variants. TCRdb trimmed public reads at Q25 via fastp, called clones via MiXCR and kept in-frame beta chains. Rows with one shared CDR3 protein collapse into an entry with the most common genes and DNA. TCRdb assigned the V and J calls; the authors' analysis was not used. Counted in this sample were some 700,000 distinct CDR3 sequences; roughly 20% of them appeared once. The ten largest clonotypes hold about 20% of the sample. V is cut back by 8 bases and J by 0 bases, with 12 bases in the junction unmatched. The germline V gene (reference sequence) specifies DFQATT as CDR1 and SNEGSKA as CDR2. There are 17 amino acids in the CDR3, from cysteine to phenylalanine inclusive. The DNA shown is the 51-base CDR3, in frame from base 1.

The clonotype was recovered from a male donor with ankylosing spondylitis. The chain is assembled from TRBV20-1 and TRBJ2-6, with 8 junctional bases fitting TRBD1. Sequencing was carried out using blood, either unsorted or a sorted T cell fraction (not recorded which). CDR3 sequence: CSPVDRARSSGANVLTF. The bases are TGCAGTCCCGTGGACAGGGCGAGAAGCTCTGGGGCCAACGTCCTGACTTTC.